This entry features one T cell receptor beta chain sequence. The CDR3 loop spans 13 amino acids. V was cut by 8 bases and J by 0 bases, with 11 bases left in between. The germline gives CDR1 SGHRS, CDR2 YFSETQ. This sample stems from a study of control samples from healthy donors and cancer patients. Assay: immunoSEQ multiplex PCR; the TCRdb copy retains only in-frame clones and omits some. The repertoire consists of 70,000 or so clones, with roughly 94% occurring once and the leading ten covering approximately 5.7%. The sample comprised blood. The clonotype comes from a woman between 40 and 50 years old in good health. The chain joins TRBV5-1 to TRBJ2-5; perhaps TRBD1 as D (5 bases). CDR3: CASTQGNQETQYF. In DNA, the CDR3 is TGCGCCAGTACTCAGGGCAACCAAGAGACCCAGTACTTC.